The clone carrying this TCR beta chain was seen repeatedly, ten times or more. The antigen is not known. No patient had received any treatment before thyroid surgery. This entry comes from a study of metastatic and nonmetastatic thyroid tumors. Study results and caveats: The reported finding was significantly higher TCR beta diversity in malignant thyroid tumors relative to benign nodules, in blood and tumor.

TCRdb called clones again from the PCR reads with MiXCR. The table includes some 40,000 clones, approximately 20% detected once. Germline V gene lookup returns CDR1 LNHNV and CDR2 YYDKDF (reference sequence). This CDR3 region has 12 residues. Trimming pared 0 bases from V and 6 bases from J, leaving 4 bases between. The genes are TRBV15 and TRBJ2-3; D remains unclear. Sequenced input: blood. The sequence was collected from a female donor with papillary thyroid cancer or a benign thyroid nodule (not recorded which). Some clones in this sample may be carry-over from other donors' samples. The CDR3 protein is CATSRDGDTQYF. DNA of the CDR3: TGTGCCACCAGCAGAGATGGGGATACGCAGTATTTT.